This passage covers 20 T cell receptor beta chains from one sample sequenced in a study of cytomegalovirus exposure and HLA in healthy donors. The study ran its PCR with 60 Vbeta and 13 Jbeta primers. Only in-frame clones appear in the TCRdb table, and some are missing; sequencing was by immunoSEQ multiplex PCR. Reported are more than 90,000 clones; the ten largest clones contain around 7%. The sequenced material came from PBMCs. The receptors stem from a man aged 40-55 years in good health and CMV-seropositive.

The rearrangement links TRBV2 to TRBJ2-1, with TRBD2 identical over 14 bases. The CDR3 totals 16 residues. Germline CDR1 reads SNHLY; CDR2 reads FYNNEI. Trimming at V came to 6 bases and at J to 9 bases, leaving 10 bases not matched to a gene. The CDR3 sequence: CASRPLGLAGGSEQFF. The CDR3 region has the DNA TGTGCCAGCAGACCCCTCGGACTAGCGGGAGGATCTGAGCAGTTCTTC.

The CDR3 region is CASTRTAYNEQFF. DNA of the CDR3: TGTGCCAGCACGCGGACAGCCTACAATGAGCAGTTCTTC. The chain joins TRBV2 to TRBJ2-1; tentatively, D is TRBD1 (6 bases). The CDR3 has 13 residues. Trimming pared 7 bases from V and 2 bases from J, leaving 9 bases between. Germline values: CDR1 SNHLY, CDR2 FYNNEI.

V and J are TRBV28 and TRBJ2-1, with D unclear. The germline CDR1 and CDR2 sequences are MDHEN and SYDVKM. The CDR3 length is 14 residues. V lost 4 bases and J 4 bases, leaving 11 bases between the germline ends. The CDR3: CASSSTDKYNEQFF. The CDR3 DNA follows: TGTGCCAGCAGTTCTACCGACAAGTACAATGAGCAGTTCTTC.

The chain recombines TRBV5-6 with TRBJ2-3; 10 nucleotides line up with TRBD2. Germline V gene sequence: CDR1 SGHDT, CDR2 YYEEEE. This CDR3 has 16 residues. The trim removed 0 bases at V and 1 base at J, leaving 2 bases unmatched. The CDR3, as DNA: TGTGCCAGCAGCTTGGAAGGGACTAGCGGCACAGATACGCAGTATTTT. Translated, it gives CASSLEGTSGTDTQYF.

The V gene is TRBV7-2, the J gene TRBJ2-7, with TRBD2 as a possible D gene (6 bases). The germline CDR1 and CDR2 sequences are SGHTA and FQGNSA. V lost 0 bases and J lost 4, with 7 bases in between. The CDR3 is made up of 13 amino acids. CDR3 amino acids: CASSLAEGYEQYF. The CDR3 DNA reads TGTGCCAGCAGCTTAGCGGAGGGATACGAGCAGTACTTC. The full variable domain, with the rest looked up from reference TRBV7-2 and TRBJ2-7, is GAGVSQSPSNKVTEKGKDVELRCDPISGHTALYWYRQSLGQGLEFLIYFQGNSAPDKSGLPSDRFSAERTGGSVSTLTIQRTQQEDSAVYLCASSLAEGYEQYFGPGTRLTVT.

The rearrangement uses TRBV15 and TRBJ1-2; 7 nucleotides align to TRBD1. The length of the CDR3 is 15 residues. Germline V gene sequence: CDR1 LNHNV, CDR2 YYDKDF (reference sequence). V dropped 0 bases and J dropped 5; count of bases not matched to a gene: 6. The CDR3 reads CATSRDRDSRYGYTF. The CDR3 DNA is TGTGCCACCAGCAGAGACCGGGACAGTCGATATGGCTACACCTTC.

The V and J genes are TRBV27 and TRBJ1-5; 9 bases map to TRBD1. V shed 4 bases and J 4 bases; nucleotides not matched to a gene: 2. The germline gives CDR1 MNHEY, CDR2 SMNVEV (reference sequence). The CDR3 is 14 residues long. CDR3 amino acids: CASSYGTGNQPQHF. DNA for the CDR3: TGTGCCAGCAGTTACGGGACAGGGAATCAGCCCCAGCATTTT.

As regards this clone: Compared with germline, one end of the junction differs, possibly owing to a read error. This chain links TRBV7-3 with TRBJ2-3, with D possibly matching TRBD2 (5 bases). This CDR3 is built from 16 residues. The germline CDR1 and CDR2 sequences are SGHTA and FQGTGA. Here the CDR3 DNA reads TGTGCCAGCAGCTTTGGCCGGAGTGGGGTGGGAGATCCGCAGTATTTT. Its protein product is CASSFGRSGVGDPQYF.

The chain employs TRBV14 and TRBJ1-2; tentative D call: TRBD1 (6 bases). Germline loops: CDR1 SGHDN, CDR2 FVKESK. The CDR3 sequence is 13 residues long. Trimming pared 0 bases from V and 7 bases from J, leaving 9 bases between. The CDR3 sequence: CASSQDAGAGYTF. For the CDR3, the DNA is TGTGCCAGCAGCCAAGACGCAGGGGCTGGCTACACCTTC.

The V call is TRBV28, the J call TRBJ1-4; D remains ambiguous. V lost 5 bases to trimming and J lost 7 bases, with 5 bases between them. This CDR3 has 11 amino acids. In germline, CDR1 is MDHEN, CDR2 SYDVKM. In DNA, the CDR3 is TGTGCCAGCAGTACGAGTGAAAAACTGTTTTTT. Protein: CASSTSEKLFF.

This rearrangement joins TRBV9 to TRBJ1-2; D not certain. The CDR3 is made up of 13 amino acids. The V end was cut by 1 base, the J end by 8 bases, with 12 bases between. Per germline, CDR1 SGDLS and CDR2 YYNGEE. The DNA of the CDR3 is TGTGCCAGCAGCGTATCTGGAGGCACGGGCTACACCTTC. Translating it yields CASSVSGGTGYTF.

This rearrangement joins TRBV4-1 to TRBJ2-5; D possibly corresponds to TRBD1 (7 bases). The J call could be wrong; TRBJ2-7 is a better fit for the DNA end. The CDR3 length is 16 residues. The germline gives CDR1 MGHRA, CDR2 YSYEKL. Here the CDR3 DNA reads TGCGCCAGCAGCCACCACCCCCGACAGGGAGGCTACGAGCAGTACTTC. Its protein is CASSHHPRQGGYEQYF.

This chain links TRBV5-1 with TRBJ2-7; 11 bases are a match to TRBD1. Trimming cost V 4 bases and J 2 bases; bases outside gene matches: 5. Germline loops: CDR1 SGHRS, CDR2 YFSETQ. The length of the CDR3 is 15 residues. The CDR3 loop reads CASSLDRGQTYEQYF. CDR3 DNA sequence: TGCGCCAGCAGCCTGGACAGGGGGCAAACCTACGAGCAGTACTTC.

The J gene is TRBJ1-1, the V gene TRBV6-6, with 7 nucleotides matching TRBD1. The CDR3 has 14 amino acids. Trimming removed 5 bases from V and 0 bases from J; junction bases left unmatched: 3. CDR1 is MNHNY, CDR2 SVGAGI, per germline (reference sequence). This CDR3 reads CASSPGQVNTEAFF. As DNA, the CDR3 is TGTGCCAGCAGTCCTGGACAGGTGAACACTGAAGCTTTCTTT.

In DNA form, the CDR3 reads TGTGCCAGCAGCTTAAGTCCAGGGTTGAGTAATGAGCAGTTCTTC. Amino acid sequence: CASSLSPGLSNEQFF. The V gene is TRBV7-9, the J gene TRBJ2-1; the D gene is possibly TRBD1 (5 bases). Per germline, CDR1 SEHNR and CDR2 FQNEAQ (reference sequence). The germline V and J ends were trimmed by 2 bases and 7 bases, with 15 bases remaining between them. The CDR3 covers 15 residues.

The V gene is TRBV2, the J gene TRBJ1-5; no definite D call. V lost 7 bases and J 3 bases, leaving 10 bases between the germline ends. From germline, CDR1 is SNHLY and CDR2 FYNNEI. This CDR3 has 13 amino acids. Written as DNA, the CDR3 is TGTGCCAGCATGGCTCTTTACAATCAGCCCCAGCATTTT. Its translation: CASMALYNQPQHF.

The CDR3 reads CASSQEMSVQYF. DNA of the CDR3: TGTGCCAGCAGCCAAGAGATGAGTGTGCAGTACTTC. The chain links TRBV14 to TRBJ2-7, with D unresolved. Germline V CDR1 and CDR2: SGHDN, FVKESK. V lost 0 bases, J lost 9 bases, and 9 bases lay in between. This CDR3 comprises 12 residues.

The J gene is TRBJ1-1, the V gene TRBV4-1, with D unclear. The CDR3 spans 16 residues. Trimming shortened V by 7 bases and J by 1 base, and 19 bases separated the two germline ends. Germline CDR1 is MGHRA and CDR2 is YSYEKL. In nucleotides, the CDR3 is TGCGCCAGCACCCGATTACCAGACACCTCGAACACTGAAGCTTTCTTT. This sequence encodes CASTRLPDTSNTEAFF.

The chain combines TRBV5-6 with TRBJ2-7; possibly TRBD2 for D (5 bases). Germline V gene sequence: CDR1 SGHDT, CDR2 YYEEEE. The CDR3 runs to 14 residues. The V and J ends lost 4 bases and 5 bases respectively, with 16 bases between them. The CDR3 DNA sequence: TGTGCCAGCAGCCCGTGGACCGGGGTTGACGAGCAGTACTTC. Its translation: CASSPWTGVDEQYF.

V gene TRBV10-3 combines with J gene TRBJ2-3, with TRBD2 matching over 13 bases. Germline V CDR1 and CDR2: ENHRY, SYGVKD. Trimming removed 3 bases from V and 2 bases from J; junction bases left unmatched: 5. The CDR3 extends over 17 amino acids. The CDR3: CAISDPGLAGATDTQYF. Written as DNA, the CDR3 is TGTGCCATCAGTGACCCAGGACTAGCGGGAGCCACAGATACGCAGTATTTT.